This T cell receptor beta chain was retrieved from a study of blood T cell repertoires in COVID-19. Study details: PBMCs, B-cell-depleted T cells, or T cells were the source of the cDNA or gDNA that made up the material.

This clone occurred once. Per the original methods: For nucleated cells, counts were estimated from reference gene primer amplification. Profiling relied on immunoSEQ multiplex PCR, and the TCRdb table lists in-frame clones only, not all of them. V, J and clone size were drawn from that table, and D and trimming were deduced from the DNA. The profile shows about 230,000 clones, roughly 86% of them singletons. V was clipped by 4 bases and J by 3 bases, with 11 bases between them. The CDR3 contains 14 residues. Germline CDR1 MGHRA, CDR2 YSYEKL. The receptor was derived from a woman in her thirties with acute COVID-19. Material: PBMCs or T cells enriched from blood (not recorded which). The chain carries TRBV4-1 and TRBJ2-3; D is possibly TRBD2 (5 bases). The CDR3 loop reads CASSPGVLTDTQYF. The CDR3 nucleotides are TGCGCCAGCAGCCCCGGGGTCCTAACAGATACGCAGTATTTT.